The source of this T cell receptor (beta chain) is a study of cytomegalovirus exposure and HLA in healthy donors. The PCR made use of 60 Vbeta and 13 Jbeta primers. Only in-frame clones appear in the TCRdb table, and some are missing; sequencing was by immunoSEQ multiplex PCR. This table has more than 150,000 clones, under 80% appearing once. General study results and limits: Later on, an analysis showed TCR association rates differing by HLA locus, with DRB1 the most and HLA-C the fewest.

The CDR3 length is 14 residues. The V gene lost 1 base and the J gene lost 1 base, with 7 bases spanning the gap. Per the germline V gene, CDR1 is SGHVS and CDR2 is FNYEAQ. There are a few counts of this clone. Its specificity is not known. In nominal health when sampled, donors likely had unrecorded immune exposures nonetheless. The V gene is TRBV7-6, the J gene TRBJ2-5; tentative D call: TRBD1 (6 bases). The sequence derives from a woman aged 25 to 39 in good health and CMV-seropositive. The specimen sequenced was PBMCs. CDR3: CASSLGTAQETQYF. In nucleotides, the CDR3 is TGTGCCAGCAGCTTAGGGACAGCCCAAGAGACCCAGTACTTC.